Below, 24 T cell receptor beta chains from the same sample are listed, as sequenced in a study of blood T cell repertoires in COVID-19. Assay: immunoSEQ multiplex PCR; the TCRdb copy retains only in-frame clones and omits some. Counted here are around 200,000 clones, about nine tenths occurring once; the ten biggest clones make up about 3.5%. The sequencing input was peripheral blood. All receptors come from a man between 65 and 85 years old with acute or convalescent COVID-19.

This clone came up once. The chain recombines TRBV20-1 with TRBJ2-7; the match to TRBD1 covers 12 bases. Looked up from germline, CDR1 is DFQATT and CDR2 is SNEGSKA (reference sequence). J gave up 3 bases and V 3 bases, and 3 bases lay outside the gene matches. The CDR3 contains 14 residues. The CDR3 nucleotides are TGCAGTGCTAGTGGGGACAGGGGGCTCTACGAGCAGTACTTC. Protein: CSASGDRGLYEQYF.

This clone showed up just once. The junction and the germline gene differ at one end; a read error may be behind it. This CDR3 is also generated by other DNA sequences in the sample. The chain links TRBV20-1 to TRBJ2-1; TRBD2 aligns across 7 bases. Germline V gene data show CDR1 as DFQATT and CDR2 as SNEGSKA (reference sequence). This CDR3 spans 10 amino acids. The CDR3 nucleotides are TGCAGTCCTAGCGGCAATGAGCAGTTCTTC. Protein sequence: CSPSGNEQFF.

The CDR3 loop reads CASSSLAGAAYEQYF. The CDR3 DNA sequence: TGCGCCAGCAGCTCTCTAGCGGGGGCCGCCTACGAGCAGTACTTC. The rearrangement joins TRBV5-1 to TRBJ2-7, with 10 bases identical to TRBD2. The ends lost 3 bases at V and 2 bases at J; junction bases unmatched: 5. CDR3 length: 15 amino acids. In germline, CDR1 is SGHRS, CDR2 YFSETQ.

The CDR3 DNA is TGTGCCAGCAGTGATCTAGCGGGGGACACCGGGGAGCTGTTTTTT. Translating it yields CASSDLAGDTGELFF. This rearrangement joins TRBV25-1 to TRBJ2-2, with 10 nucleotides matching TRBD2. Per germline, CDR1 MGHDK and CDR2 SYGVNS. This CDR3 spans 15 amino acids. Trimming at V came to 3 bases and at J to 3 bases, leaving 1 base not matched to a gene.

V is TRBV4-3 and J is TRBJ2-2; 7 bases map to TRBD1. Germline V gene lookup returns CDR1 LGHNA and CDR2 YSLEER. Losses at the gene ends were 3 bases for V and 4 bases for J; bases not matched to a gene: 8. This CDR3 is built from 16 residues. CDR3 loop: CASSHTGTASTGELFF. The CDR3 DNA follows: TGCGCCAGCAGCCATACCGGGACAGCCTCCACCGGGGAGCTGTTTTTT.

This rearrangement joins TRBV16 to TRBJ1-2, with a weak D call TRBD1 (6 bases). Germline V gives CDR1 KGHSY, CDR2 FQNENV. The V gene lost 1 base and the J gene lost 1 base, with 13 bases spanning the gap. This CDR3 comprises 16 residues. The DNA for the CDR3 is TGTGCCAGCAGCCAATTGTCAGGGGACCTTAACTATGGCTACACCTTC. It is translated as CASSQLSGDLNYGYTF.

This clone has more than one count but fewer than ten. The genes are TRBV27 and TRBJ2-1, with 8 bases that match TRBD1. Germline V gives CDR1 MNHEY, CDR2 SMNVEV (reference sequence). After removal of 7 bases from V and 6 bases from J, the junction contained 11 bases not matched to a gene. The CDR3 covers 15 residues. CDR3 sequence: CASTLRQGAGNEQFF. The CDR3 nucleotides are TGTGCCAGCACCTTAAGGCAGGGGGCAGGCAATGAGCAGTTCTTC.

This clone was observed once. The J gene is TRBJ1-4, the V gene TRBV18, with D perhaps TRBD1 (5 bases). CDR1 is KGHSH and CDR2 is LQKENI in the germline V gene. V was clipped by 5 bases and J by 6 bases, with 16 bases between them. The CDR3 runs to 15 residues. The CDR3 DNA reads TGTGCCAGCTCATCAACAGGCGGCAGGGATGAAAAACTGTTTTTT. Encoded protein: CASSSTGGRDEKLFF.

This clone was picked up one time. The V call is TRBV10-1, the J call TRBJ2-7, with 12 bases matching TRBD2. CDR1 WNHNN and CDR2 SYGVQD come from the germline V gene (reference sequence). V lost 5 bases to trimming and J lost 5 bases; unmatched junction nucleotides: 7. The CDR3 covers 15 residues. CDR3 sequence: CASSLRTSGANEQYF. The CDR3 coding sequence is TGCGCCAGCAGTCTCCGGACTAGCGGGGCAAACGAGCAGTACTTC.

The chain has TRBV27 and TRBJ2-1; TRBD1 aligns across 8 bases. This CDR3 region has 14 residues. J lost 5 bases, V lost 6 bases, and 6 bases had no gene match. Germline V gives CDR1 MNHEY, CDR2 SMNVEV (reference sequence). The CDR3 loop is CASSRQGWNNEQFF. The CDR3 coding sequence is TGTGCCAGCAGCAGACAGGGGTGGAACAATGAGCAGTTCTTC.

This chain's CDR3 is CASSHTPGDTQYF. The DNA for the CDR3 is TGCGCCAGCAGCCACACTCCGGGAGATACGCAGTATTTT. The chain is built from TRBV4-3 and TRBJ2-3; D gene unclear. The CDR3 sequence is 13 residues long. V was pared by 3 bases and J by 5 bases, with 9 bases between. Germline V gene sequence: CDR1 LGHNA, CDR2 YSLEER.

This clone showed up just once. This chain uses TRBV9 with TRBJ2-1; 8 positions match TRBD2. The V gene's germline CDR1 is SGDLS and CDR2 YYNGEE. J lost 9 bases, V lost 4 bases, and 15 bases had no gene match. This CDR3 is 16 amino acids long. As DNA, the CDR3 is TGTGCCAGCAGCCCAAGAGCGGGAGTCCTCTCCTCTGAGCAGTTCTTC. It translates to CASSPRAGVLSSEQFF. The entire variable domain, with the rest obtained from reference TRBV9 and TRBJ2-1, is as follows: DSGVTQTPKHLITATGQRVTLRCSPRSGDLSVYWYQQSLDQGLQFLIQYYNGEERAKGNILERFSAQQFPDLHSELNLSSLELGDSALYFCASSPRAGVLSSEQFFGPGTRLTVL.

The table lists this clone with a count of one. The chain is built from TRBV7-3 and TRBJ1-3, with 9 bases aligning to TRBD1. Germline CDR1 reads SGHTA; CDR2 reads FQGTGA. This CDR3 comprises 14 residues. V lost 5 bases, J lost 3 bases, and 2 bases stayed unmatched. CDR3 loop: CASSRDRVGNTIYF. The CDR3 nucleotides are TGTGCCAGCAGCCGGGACAGGGTTGGAAACACCATATATTTT.

This clone was detected a few times. The gene calls are TRBV3-1 (or the pseudogene TRBV3-2) and TRBJ2-2, with D possibly TRBD1 on 6 matching bases. V was trimmed by 2 bases and J by 4 bases, leaving 17 bases between them. Germline CDR1 LGHDT, CDR2 YNNKEL (reference sequence). The CDR3 spans 17 residues. Here the CDR3 reads CASSQPDRWRRTGELFF. Written as DNA, the CDR3 is TGTGCCAGCAGCCAACCTGACAGGTGGCGGCGCACCGGGGAGCTGTTTTTT.

The chain employs TRBV7-2 and TRBJ1-6; D perhaps matches TRBD1 (5 bases). The germline V gene has CDR1 SGHTA and CDR2 FQGNSA. The CDR3 loop spans 14 amino acids. The V gene lost 1 base and the J gene lost 10 bases, with 11 bases spanning the gap. The CDR3 DNA is TGTGCCAGCAGCTTAGTATGGCAGGGATCACCCCTCCACTTT. Its protein product is CASSLVWQGSPLHF. Full variable domain (outside the CDR3, taken from reference TRBV7-2 and TRBJ1-6): GAGVSQSPSNKVTEKGKDVELRCDPISGHTALYWYRQSLGQGLEFLIYFQGNSAPDKSGLPSDRFSAERTGGSVSTLTIQRTQQEDSAVYLCASSLVWQGSPLHFGNGTRLTVT.

The chain is built from TRBV2 and TRBJ2-5; TRBD2 might be the D (5 bases). Germline CDR1 SNHLY, CDR2 FYNNEI. Trimming shortened V by 5 bases and J by 5 bases, and 12 bases separated the two germline ends. The CDR3 totals 13 residues. CDR3 amino acids: CASSSLRGETQYF. The CDR3 nucleotides are TGTGCCAGCAGTTCTTTAAGAGGGGAGACCCAGTACTTC.

This sequence joins TRBV5-6 and TRBJ1-3; a possible D gene is TRBD1 (6 bases). V was clipped by 4 bases and J by 1 base, with 15 bases between them. The CDR3 contains 16 residues. Germline loops: CDR1 SGHDT, CDR2 YYEEEE. CDR3 in amino acids: CASSLPGGPSGNTIYF. In nucleotides, the CDR3 is TGTGCCAGCAGCCTGCCGGGGGGGCCTTCTGGAAACACCATATATTTT.

The CDR3 loop is CASTPSSGGSNEQFF. CDR3 bases: TGTGCCAGCACCCCCAGCAGCGGGGGAAGTAATGAGCAGTTCTTC. The chain is built from TRBV7-2 and TRBJ2-1; 8 nucleotides match TRBD2. Trimming cost V 7 bases and J 7 bases; bases outside gene matches: 12. The CDR3 is 15 residues long. Germline CDR1 and CDR2: SGHTA and FQGNSA.

In DNA, the CDR3 is TGCGCCAGCAGCCTTAGGAAGGGGGAGAACACCGGGGAGCTGTTTTTT. Translated, it gives CASSLRKGENTGELFF. The chain has TRBV4-1 and TRBJ2-2, with D possibly TRBD1 on 6 matching bases. The V end was cut by 4 bases, the J end by 1 base, with 13 bases between. The CDR3 runs to 16 residues. Germline V lookup: CDR1 MGHRA, CDR2 YSYEKL.

The genes are TRBV7-2 and TRBJ1-4; D remains unclear. CDR1 SGHTA and CDR2 FQGNSA come from the germline V gene. CDR3 length: 14 amino acids. Trimming left V 5 bases short and J 8 bases short, with 15 bases between. CDR3 DNA: TGTGCCAGCAGCCCTATCTTAAACCGAGAAAAACTGTTTTTT. Its protein product is CASSPILNREKLFF.

The V call is TRBV28, the J call TRBJ1-2; 7 bases are shared with TRBD1. V dropped 10 bases and J dropped 3; count of bases not matched to a gene: 11. This CDR3 region has 14 residues. The germline V gene has CDR1 MDHEN and CDR2 SYDVKM. CDR3 DNA: TGTGCCACACCCGGACAGGAGGGGGACTATGGCTACACCTTC. Its translation is CATPGQEGDYGYTF.

V gene TRBV2 combines with J gene TRBJ1-4; the match to TRBD1 covers 8 bases. Unmatched junction bases numbered 6, after V lost 0 bases and J lost 12 bases. Germline lookup yields CDR1 SNHLY and CDR2 FYNNEI. This CDR3 is 14 amino acids long. The CDR3 is CASSEARQGRELFF. CDR3 DNA sequence: TGTGCCAGCAGTGAAGCGCGACAGGGGAGAGAACTGTTTTTT. The whole variable domain, remainder taken from reference TRBV2 and TRBJ1-4, is EPEVTQTPSHQVTQMGQEVILRCVPISNHLYFYWYRQILGQKVEFLVSFYNNEISEKSEIFDDQFSVERPDGSNFTLKIRSTKLEDSAMYFCASSEARQGRELFFGSGTQLSVL.

The chain is built from TRBV15 and TRBJ1-6, with D maybe TRBD1 (6 bases). CDR3 length: 18 residues. Germline V CDR1 and CDR2: LNHNV, YYDKDF (reference sequence). V was cut by 3 bases and J by 4 bases, with 19 bases left in between. CDR3 sequence reads: CATSRGLPGAAYNSPLHF. Written as DNA, the CDR3 is TGTGCCACCAGCAGGGGTCTTCCAGGGGCCGCTTATAATTCACCCCTCCACTTT.

CDR3 sequence (DNA): TGCGCCAGCAGCGGCCAGGGGACGGGCGAGACCCAGTACTTC. As protein: CASSGQGTGETQYF. The J gene is TRBJ2-5, the V gene TRBV5-1; possibly TRBD1 for D (6 bases). The CDR3 has 14 residues. V was shortened by 4 bases and J by 5 bases, with 15 bases between the two germline ends. Germline assignment: CDR1 SGHRS and CDR2 YFSETQ.